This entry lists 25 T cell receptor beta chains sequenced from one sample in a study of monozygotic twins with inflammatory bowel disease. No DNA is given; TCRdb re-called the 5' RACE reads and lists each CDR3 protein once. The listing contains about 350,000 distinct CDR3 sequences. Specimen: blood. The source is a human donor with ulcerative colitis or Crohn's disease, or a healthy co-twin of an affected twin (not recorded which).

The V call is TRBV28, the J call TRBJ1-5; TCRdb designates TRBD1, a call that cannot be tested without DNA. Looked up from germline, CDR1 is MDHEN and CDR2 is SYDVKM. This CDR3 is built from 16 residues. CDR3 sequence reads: CASSDRGNIGNQPQHF. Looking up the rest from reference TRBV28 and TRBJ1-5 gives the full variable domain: DVKVTQSSRYLVKRTGEKVFLECVQDMDHENMFWYRQDPGLGLRLIYFSYDVKMKEKGDIPEGYSVSREKKERFSLILESASTNQTSMYLCASSDRGNIGNQPQHFGDGTRLSIL.

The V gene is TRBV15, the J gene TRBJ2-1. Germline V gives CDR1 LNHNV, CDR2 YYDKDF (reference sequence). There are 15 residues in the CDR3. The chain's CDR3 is CATSRDPGSYNEQFF.

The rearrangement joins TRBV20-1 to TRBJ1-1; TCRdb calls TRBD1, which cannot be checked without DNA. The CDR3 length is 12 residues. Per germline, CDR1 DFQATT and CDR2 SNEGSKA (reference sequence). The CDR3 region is CRGASGDTEAFF.

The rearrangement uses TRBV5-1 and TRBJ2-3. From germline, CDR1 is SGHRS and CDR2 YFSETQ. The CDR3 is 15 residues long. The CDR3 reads CASSPAGASTDTQYF. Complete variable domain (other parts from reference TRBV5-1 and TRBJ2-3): KAGVTQTPRYLIKTRGQQVTLSCSPISGHRSVSWYQQTPGQGLQFLFEYFSETQRNKGNFPGRFSGRQFSNSRSEMNVSTLELGDSALYLCASSPAGASTDTQYFGPGTRLTVL.

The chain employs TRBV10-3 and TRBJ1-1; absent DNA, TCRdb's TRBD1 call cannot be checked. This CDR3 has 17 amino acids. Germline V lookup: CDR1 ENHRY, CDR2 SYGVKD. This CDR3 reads CAISERSTGSGNTEAFF.

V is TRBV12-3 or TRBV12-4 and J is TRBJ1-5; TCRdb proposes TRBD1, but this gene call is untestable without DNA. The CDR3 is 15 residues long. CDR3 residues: CASSKDRNSNQPQHF.

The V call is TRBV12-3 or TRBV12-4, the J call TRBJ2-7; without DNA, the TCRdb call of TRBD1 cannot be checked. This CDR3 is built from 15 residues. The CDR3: CASSLGAGAPYEQYF.

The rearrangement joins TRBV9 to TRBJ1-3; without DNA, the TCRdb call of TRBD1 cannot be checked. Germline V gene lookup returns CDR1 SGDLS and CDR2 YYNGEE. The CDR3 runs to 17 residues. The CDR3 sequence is CASSVGGQLTSGNTIYF.

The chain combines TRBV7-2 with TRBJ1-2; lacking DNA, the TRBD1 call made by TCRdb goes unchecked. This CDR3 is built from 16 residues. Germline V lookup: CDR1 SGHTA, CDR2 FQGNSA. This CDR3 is CASTRQPTSSNYGYTF.

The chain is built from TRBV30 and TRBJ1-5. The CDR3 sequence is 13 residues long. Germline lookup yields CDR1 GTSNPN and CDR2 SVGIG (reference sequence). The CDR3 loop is CAWSVQGGKPQHF.

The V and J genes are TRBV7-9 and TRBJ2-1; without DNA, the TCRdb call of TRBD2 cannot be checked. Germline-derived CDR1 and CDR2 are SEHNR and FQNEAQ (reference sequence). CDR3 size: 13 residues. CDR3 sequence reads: CASSLGTFNEQFF.

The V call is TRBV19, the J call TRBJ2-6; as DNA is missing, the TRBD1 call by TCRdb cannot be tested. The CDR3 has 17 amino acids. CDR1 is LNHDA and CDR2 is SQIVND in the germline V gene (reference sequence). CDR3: CASSPRDGSSGANVLTF.

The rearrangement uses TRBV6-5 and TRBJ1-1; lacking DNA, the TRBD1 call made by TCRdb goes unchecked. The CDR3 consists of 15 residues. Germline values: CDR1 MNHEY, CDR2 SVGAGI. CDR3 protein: CASSYGQPDLTEAFF.

The CDR3 is CASSLYLYQTETQYF. The genes are TRBV28 and TRBJ2-5. Germline V CDR1 and CDR2: MDHEN, SYDVKM. The CDR3 is 15 residues long.

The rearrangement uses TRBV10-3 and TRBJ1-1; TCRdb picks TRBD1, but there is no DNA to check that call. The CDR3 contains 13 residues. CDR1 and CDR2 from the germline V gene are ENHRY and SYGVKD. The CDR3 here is CAISRTGDTEAFF.

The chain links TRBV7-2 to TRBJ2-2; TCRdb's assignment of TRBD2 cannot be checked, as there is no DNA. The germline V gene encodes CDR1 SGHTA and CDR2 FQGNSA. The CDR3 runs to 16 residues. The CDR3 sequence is CASSLDLAGASGELFF.

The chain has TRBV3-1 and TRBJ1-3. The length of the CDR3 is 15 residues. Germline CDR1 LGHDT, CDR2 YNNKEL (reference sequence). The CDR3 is CASSPQSGSGNTIYF.

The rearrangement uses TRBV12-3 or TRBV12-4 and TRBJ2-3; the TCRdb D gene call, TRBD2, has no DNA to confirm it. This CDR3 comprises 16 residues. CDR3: CASSWRLAGGTDTQYF.

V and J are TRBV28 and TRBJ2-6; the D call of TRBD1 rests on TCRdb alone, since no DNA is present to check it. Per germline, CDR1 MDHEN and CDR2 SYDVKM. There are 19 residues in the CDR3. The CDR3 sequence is CASSFRGPEATSGANVLTF.

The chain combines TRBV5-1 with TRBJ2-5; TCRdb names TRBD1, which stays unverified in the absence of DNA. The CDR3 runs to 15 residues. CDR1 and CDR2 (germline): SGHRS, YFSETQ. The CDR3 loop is CASSFGTGKQETQYF. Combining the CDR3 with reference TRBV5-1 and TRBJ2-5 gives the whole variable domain KAGVTQTPRYLIKTRGQQVTLSCSPISGHRSVSWYQQTPGQGLQFLFEYFSETQRNKGNFPGRFSGRQFSNSRSEMNVSTLELGDSALYLCASSFGTGKQETQYFGPGTRLLVL.

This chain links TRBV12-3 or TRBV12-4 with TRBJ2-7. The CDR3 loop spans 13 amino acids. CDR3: CASSLALWDEQYF.

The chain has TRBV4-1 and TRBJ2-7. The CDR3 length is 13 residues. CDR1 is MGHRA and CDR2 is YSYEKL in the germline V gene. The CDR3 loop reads CASSQDRTGEQYF.

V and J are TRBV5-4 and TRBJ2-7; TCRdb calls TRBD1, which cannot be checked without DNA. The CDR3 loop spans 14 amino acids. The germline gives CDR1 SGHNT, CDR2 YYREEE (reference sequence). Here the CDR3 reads CASSLFRDRHEQYF.

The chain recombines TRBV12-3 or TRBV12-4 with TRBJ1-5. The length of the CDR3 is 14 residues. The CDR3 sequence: CASTSNLGNQPQHF.

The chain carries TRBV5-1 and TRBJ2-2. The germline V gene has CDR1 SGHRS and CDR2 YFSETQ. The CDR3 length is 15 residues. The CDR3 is CASVADVANTGELFF.